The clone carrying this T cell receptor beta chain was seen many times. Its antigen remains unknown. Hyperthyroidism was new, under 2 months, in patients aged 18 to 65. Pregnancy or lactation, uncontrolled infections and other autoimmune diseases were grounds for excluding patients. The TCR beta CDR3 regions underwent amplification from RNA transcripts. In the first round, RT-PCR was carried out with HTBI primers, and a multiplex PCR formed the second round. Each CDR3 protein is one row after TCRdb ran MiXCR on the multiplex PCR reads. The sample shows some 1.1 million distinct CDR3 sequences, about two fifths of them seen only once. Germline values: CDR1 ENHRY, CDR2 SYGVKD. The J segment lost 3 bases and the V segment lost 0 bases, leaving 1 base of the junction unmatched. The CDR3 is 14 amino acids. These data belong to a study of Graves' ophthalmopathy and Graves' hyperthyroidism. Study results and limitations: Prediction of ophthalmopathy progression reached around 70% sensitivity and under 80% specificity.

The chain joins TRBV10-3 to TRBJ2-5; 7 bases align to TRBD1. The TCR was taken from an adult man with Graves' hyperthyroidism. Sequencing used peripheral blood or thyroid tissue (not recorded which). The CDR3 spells CAISESTGKETQYF. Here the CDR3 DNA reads TGTGCCATCAGTGAGTCGACAGGGAAAGAGACCCAGTACTTC.